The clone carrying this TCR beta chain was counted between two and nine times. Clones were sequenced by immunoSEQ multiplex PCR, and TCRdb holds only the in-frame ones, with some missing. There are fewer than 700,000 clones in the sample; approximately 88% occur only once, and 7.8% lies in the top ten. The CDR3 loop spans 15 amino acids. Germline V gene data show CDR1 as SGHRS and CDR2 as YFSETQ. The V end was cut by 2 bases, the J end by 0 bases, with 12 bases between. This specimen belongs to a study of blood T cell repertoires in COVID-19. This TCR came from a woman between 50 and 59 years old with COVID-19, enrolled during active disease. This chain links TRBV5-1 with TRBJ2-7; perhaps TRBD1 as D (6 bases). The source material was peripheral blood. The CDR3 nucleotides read TGCGCCAGCAGCTTCTTGACAGGCCTCTCCTACGAGCAGTACTTC. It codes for CASSFLTGLSYEQYF.